This T cell receptor beta chain was observed in a study of T cells in Graves' hyperthyroidism and ophthalmopathy. Broader study findings: Prediction of ophthalmopathy progression came a median around 7.1 months pre-onset.

Ten or more counts support this clonotype. Its antigen is as yet unknown. RNA transcripts served as the template for amplifying TCR beta CDR3 regions. With the HTBI primer set, the TCR CDR3 went through a first round of RT-PCR. TCRdb independently ran MiXCR on the multiplex PCR reads; one entry per CDR3 protein. The sample carries under 350,000 distinct CDR3 sequences, over 15% recorded once. Thyroid ultrasound and orbital computed tomography, with clinical symptoms and serum thyroxine and TRAb, informed diagnoses. Fresh peripheral blood, about 9.3 ml, yielded the PBMCs. CDR3 length equals 15 residues. The V end lost 0 bases, the J end lost 2 bases, and 8 bases lay between the germline ends. The germline gives CDR1 MNHEY, CDR2 SVGAGI.

This chain connects TRBV6-5 to TRBJ1-5; D unclear. The TCR comes from a woman aged 55 to 70 with Graves' ophthalmopathy. The sequenced sample consisted of blood. The CDR3 sequence: CASSYSSRGNQPQHF. The CDR3 bases are TGTGCCAGCAGTTACTCCTCCAGAGGCAATCAGCCCCAGCATTTT.